The 21 T cell receptor beta chains in this list originate from one sample, sequenced in a study of blood T cell repertoires in COVID-19. Assay: immunoSEQ multiplex PCR; the TCRdb copy retains only in-frame clones and omits some. The profile shows around 250,000 clones, around 88% of them singletons. The sample was peripheral blood. The receptor set was obtained from an elderly man with acute or convalescent COVID-19.

The rearrangement joins TRBV27 to TRBJ1-3; D uncertain. Trimming removed 4 bases from V and 4 bases from J, with 8 bases in between. Looked up from germline, CDR1 is MNHEY and CDR2 is SMNVEV (reference sequence). The CDR3 is 13 amino acids. The CDR3 DNA is TGTGCCAGCAGTTCTTTACAAGGAAACACCATATATTTT. The encoded protein is CASSSLQGNTIYF.

The V call is TRBV5-1, the J call TRBJ2-7; no firm D call. In germline, CDR1 is SGHRS, CDR2 YFSETQ. Trimming removed 0 bases from V and 2 bases from J, with 9 bases in between. The CDR3 has 14 residues. In DNA, the CDR3 is TGCGCCAGCAGCTTGGCGGCGGATACCTACGAGCAGTACTTC. It is translated as CASSLAADTYEQYF.

CDR3 DNA: TGTGCCAGCAGTCCGGACAGTTTAACCTACGAGCAGTACTTC. Amino acid sequence: CASSPDSLTYEQYF. The V and J genes are TRBV6-6 and TRBJ2-7; D may be TRBD1 (6 bases). CDR1 is MNHNY, CDR2 SVGAGI, per germline (reference sequence). The germline V and J ends were trimmed by 5 bases and 2 bases, with 13 bases remaining between them. The CDR3 loop spans 14 amino acids.

This chain uses TRBV5-1 with TRBJ2-2; D possibly corresponds to TRBD1 (6 bases). Trimming stripped 7 bases from V and 4 bases from J, with 23 bases between. Germline V gene sequence: CDR1 SGHRS, CDR2 YFSETQ. This CDR3 has 17 amino acids. The CDR3 bases are TGCGCCAGCGCATTAGACCCCTCTCGACAGGCCACCGGGGAGCTGTTTTTT. Translation gives CASALDPSRQATGELFF.

This CDR3 is CASSTTSGGTYEQYF. The CDR3 bases are TGTGCCAGTAGTACGACTAGCGGGGGCACCTACGAGCAGTACTTC. The chain couples TRBV19 to TRBJ2-7, with TRBD2 matching 12 bases. CDR3 size: 15 residues. Germline values: CDR1 LNHDA, CDR2 SQIVND (reference sequence). With 4 bases clipped from V and 2 bases from J, the junction kept 3 bases outside the gene matches.

The chain links TRBV19 to TRBJ2-7, with 11 bases that match TRBD2. Trimming removed 6 bases from V and 12 bases from J; junction bases left unmatched: 13. The CDR3 contains 14 residues. Germline CDR1 LNHDA, CDR2 SQIVND (reference sequence). CDR3 DNA: TGTGCCAGTAGCAAGGTCGGGACTAGCGGCCTCATGTACTTC. Its protein is CASSKVGTSGLMYF.

This chain links TRBV6-5 with TRBJ1-5, with a tentative D call TRBD1 (5 bases). Trimming pared 8 bases from V and 4 bases from J, leaving 18 bases between. CDR1 is MNHEY, CDR2 SVGAGI, per germline. The CDR3 consists of 15 residues. CDR3 DNA sequence: TGTGCCAGCGGCGGCCGATGGACAAGGAATCAGCCCCAGCATTTT. It is translated as CASGGRWTRNQPQHF.

The chain is built from TRBV9 and TRBJ2-2, with a possible D match to TRBD1 (5 bases). The CDR3 is 16 amino acids. From germline, CDR1 is SGDLS and CDR2 YYNGEE. V was trimmed by 2 bases and J by 6 bases, leaving 17 bases between them. Here the CDR3 DNA reads TGTGCCAGCAGCGTCCATTCAGGGAACACCGCCGGGGAGCTGTTTTTT. Translation gives CASSVHSGNTAGELFF.

The V and J genes are TRBV7-9 and TRBJ2-2; a weak D match, TRBD1 (5 bases). V dropped 7 bases and J dropped 7 bases, with 13 bases sitting between them. This CDR3 contains 13 residues. CDR1 and CDR2 from the germline V gene are SEHNR and FQNEAQ (reference sequence). The CDR3 protein is CASMAGFGGELFF. The CDR3 DNA reads as TGTGCCAGCATGGCAGGGTTCGGCGGGGAGCTGTTTTTT.

This clone occurred a few times. The chain is built from TRBV24-1 and TRBJ2-3, with 7 bases aligning to TRBD1. Germline CDR1 and CDR2: KGHDR and SFDVKD. The CDR3 contains 15 residues. J gave up 1 base and V 6 bases, and 6 bases lay outside the gene matches. The CDR3 region is CATSSGQVGTDTQYF. The CDR3 DNA follows: TGTGCCACCAGTTCAGGACAGGTAGGCACAGATACGCAGTATTTT.

The V gene is TRBV6-2 or TRBV6-3, the J gene TRBJ2-5; the match to TRBD2 covers 12 bases. Germline V gene sequence: CDR1 MNHEY, CDR2 SVGEGT. This CDR3 region has 17 residues. V was pared by 5 bases and J by 1 base, with 8 bases of the junction left unmatched. The CDR3 sequence is CASSTYLLAGGQETQYF. CDR3 in DNA: TGTGCCAGCAGTACCTACTTACTAGCGGGGGGCCAAGAGACCCAGTACTTC.

CDR3 in DNA: TGTGCCATCAGTGGGTCTAGCGGGAACACAGATACGCAGTATTTT. Protein sequence: CAISGSSGNTDTQYF. V gene TRBV10-3 combines with J gene TRBJ2-3; 9 bases line up with TRBD2. CDR1 is ENHRY and CDR2 is SYGVKD in the germline V gene. CDR3 length equals 15 residues. J lost 2 bases, V lost 4 bases, and 4 bases had no gene match.

Points on this clone: In this CDR3 the conserved last residue, phenylalanine or tryptophan, is missing, so a read error is likely. It is unclear where the CDR3 begins or ends on the DNA, so no DNA is shown, and the CDR3 is as TCRdb lists it. The V call is TRBV28, the J call TRBJ1-4. The length of the CDR3 is 13 amino acids, counting both ends. Per germline, CDR1 MDHEN and CDR2 SYDVKM. The CDR3 here is CASSLFPGRLGRD.

CDR3 protein: CAWSVRGSYNSPLHF. The CDR3 DNA reads TGTGCCTGGAGTGTAAGGGGGTCGTATAATTCACCCCTCCACTTT. The J gene is TRBJ1-6, the V gene TRBV30; TRBD1 might be the D (6 bases). Deletions cut 0 bases from V and 4 bases from J, with 10 bases between. The CDR3 has 15 amino acids. CDR1 is GTSNPN and CDR2 is SVGIG in the germline V gene (reference sequence).

The chain joins TRBV7-9 to TRBJ2-7; 14 bases align to TRBD2. Trimming cost V 4 bases and J 9 bases; bases outside gene matches: 5. This CDR3 comprises 14 residues. Germline assignment: CDR1 SEHNR and CDR2 FQNEAQ (reference sequence). CDR3 coding DNA: TGTGCCAGCAGCTCGACTAGCGGGGGGGCCGGGCAGTACTTC. This codes for CASSSTSGGAGQYF.

This sequence joins TRBV6-5 and TRBJ2-7; tentative D call: TRBD2 (5 bases). CDR1 and CDR2 (germline): MNHEY, SVGAGI. The V gene lost 6 bases and the J gene lost 0 bases, with 15 bases spanning the gap. The CDR3 extends over 15 amino acids. CDR3 DNA: TGTGCCAGCAGCCGAGGCCGCGAGGGCTCCTACGAGCAGTACTTC. It encodes CASSRGREGSYEQYF.

The chain carries TRBV28 and TRBJ2-1; D perhaps matches TRBD2 (5 bases). This CDR3 spans 14 amino acids. V was clipped by 8 bases and J by 10 bases, with 21 bases between them. Germline V gives CDR1 MDHEN, CDR2 SYDVKM. The CDR3 is CASYAGRSVGEQFF. The CDR3 region has the DNA TGTGCCAGCTACGCGGGCCGGTCGGTTGGGGAGCAGTTCTTC.

The gene calls are TRBV7-2 and TRBJ2-7; perhaps TRBD2 as D (5 bases). V was clipped by 1 base and J by 2 bases, with 9 bases between them. From germline, CDR1 is SGHTA and CDR2 FQGNSA. The CDR3 has 14 amino acids. CDR3 coding DNA: TGTGCCAGCAGCTTAGGAGGGATGACCTACGAGCAGTACTTC. This sequence encodes CASSLGGMTYEQYF.

The chain joins TRBV4-1 to TRBJ1-1; 9 bases are shared with TRBD1. The J segment lost 11 bases and the V segment lost 2 bases, leaving 15 bases of the junction unmatched. The CDR3 is made up of 16 amino acids. Germline V gives CDR1 MGHRA, CDR2 YSYEKL. The CDR3 here is CASSQRQGGGARYAFF. CDR3 bases: TGCGCCAGCAGCCAAAGACAGGGGGGGGGAGCCAGATACGCTTTCTTT.

V gene TRBV7-2 combines with J gene TRBJ2-7; 9 nucleotides match TRBD2. CDR3 length: 16 amino acids. V trimming: 5 bases; J trimming: 4 bases; junction bases outside the gene matches: 12. Germline V gene data show CDR1 as SGHTA and CDR2 as FQGNSA. The chain's CDR3 is CASSPPVGLAGYEQYF. The DNA for the CDR3 is TGTGCCAGCAGCCCCCCGGTAGGCCTAGCGGGATACGAGCAGTACTTC.

The V gene is TRBV5-4, the J gene TRBJ1-4, with D possibly matching TRBD1 (6 bases). CDR3 length equals 17 residues. Trimming took 4 bases from V and 5 from J, leaving 21 bases between them. Germline-derived CDR1 and CDR2 are SGHNT and YYREEE (reference sequence). The DNA of the CDR3 is TGTGCCAGCAGCCAGCTTGGCAGGGGACGGACGAATGAAAAACTGTTTTTT. Translated, it gives CASSQLGRGRTNEKLFF.